The 15 T cell receptor beta chains below were found in one sample sequenced in a study of neoadjuvant nivolumab and ipilimumab in lung cancer. Produced via immunoSEQ multiplex PCR; TCRdb's table is partial and in-frame only. The sample has about 9,000 clones, roughly 80% seen once. The sequencing used tumor tissue, collected after neoadjuvant nivolumab, alone or with ipilimumab, at or shortly before surgery. Receptor source: an adult with non-small cell lung cancer.

The chain carries TRBV20-1 and TRBJ1-2; 10 positions agree with TRBD1. The V gene's germline CDR1 is DFQATT and CDR2 SNEGSKA (reference sequence). The CDR3 length is 11 residues. CDR3 sequence reads: CRGQGIYGYTF. The CDR3 bases are TGCAGGGGACAGGGGATCTATGGCTACACCTTC.

V is TRBV18 and J is TRBJ2-2; the match to TRBD2 covers 9 bases. Germline assignment: CDR1 KGHSH and CDR2 LQKENI. The CDR3 is 15 amino acids. The junction had 3 bases not matched to a gene; V was cut back by 1 base and J by 6 bases. This CDR3 reads CASSPLAGEAGELFF. The DNA of the CDR3 is TGTGCCAGCTCACCACTAGCGGGAGAGGCCGGGGAGCTGTTTTTT.

The chain combines TRBV5-1 with TRBJ2-1; D gene unclear. Trimming took off 1 base at V and 5 bases at J, with 1 base between the two ends. CDR3 size: 11 residues. Germline loops: CDR1 SGHRS, CDR2 YFSETQ. CDR3 DNA sequence: TGCGCCAGCAGCTTGAACAATGAGCAGTTCTTC. This codes for CASSLNNEQFF.

J is TRBJ2-6 and V is TRBV28; 7 nucleotides line up with TRBD1. The CDR3 length is 16 residues. CDR1 and CDR2 (germline): MDHEN, SYDVKM. V shed 5 bases and J 8 bases; nucleotides not matched to a gene: 12. This CDR3 reads CASSPTTGKATNVLTF. The CDR3 region has the DNA TGTGCCAGCAGTCCGACGACAGGGAAAGCGACCAACGTCCTGACTTTC.

The chain has TRBV18 and TRBJ2-5, with D perhaps matching TRBD2 (7 bases). The CDR3 is 14 amino acids. V was shortened by 3 bases and J by 4 bases, with 12 bases between the two germline ends. The germline gives CDR1 KGHSH, CDR2 LQKENI. In DNA form, the CDR3 reads TGTGCCAGCTCACCGAAAGGGGGGGGAGAGACCCAGTACTTC. Translating gives CASSPKGGGETQYF.

This clone ranks as medium-sized. Different DNA sequences within this sample yield the same CDR3. The rearrangement joins TRBV6-1 to TRBJ2-7; 7 bases line up with TRBD1. This CDR3 contains 13 residues. Trimming took 6 bases from V and 3 from J; bases not matched to a gene: 5. Germline lookup yields CDR1 MNHNS and CDR2 SASEGT. The CDR3 protein is CASRAGQDYEQYF. CDR3 bases: TGTGCCAGCAGGGCTGGACAGGACTACGAGCAGTACTTC.

This chain connects TRBV6-6 to TRBJ2-3; 8 bases line up with TRBD2. This CDR3 spans 15 amino acids. Looked up from germline, CDR1 is MNHNY and CDR2 is SVGAGI (reference sequence). V was pared by 4 bases and J by 0 bases, with 3 bases of the junction left unmatched. DNA of the CDR3: TGTGCCAGCAGTTGGACTAGCCTTAGCACAGATACGCAGTATTTT. The encoded protein is CASSWTSLSTDTQYF.

CDR3 coding DNA: TGTGCCAGCAGCGGGTCAGGGGGCAATCAGCCCCAGCATTTT. It translates to CASSGSGGNQPQHF. The J gene is TRBJ1-5, the V gene TRBV27, with a possible D match to TRBD1 (6 bases). Trimming stripped 6 bases from V and 2 bases from J, with 11 bases between. The CDR3 sequence is 14 residues long. CDR1 is MNHEY and CDR2 is SMNVEV in the germline V gene (reference sequence).

This clone is classed as large. CDR3 nucleotide sequence: TGTGCCAGCAGCGTAGCTTGGGGATCGAGCACAGATACGCAGTATTTT. It translates to CASSVAWGSSTDTQYF. The chain joins TRBV9 to TRBJ2-3; no firm D call. This CDR3 is 16 amino acids long. Trimming took 0 bases from V and 0 from J, leaving 11 bases between them. The germline V gene encodes CDR1 SGDLS and CDR2 YYNGEE.

V gene TRBV5-6 combines with J gene TRBJ2-7; D is unclear. Germline lookup yields CDR1 SGHDT and CDR2 YYEEEE. The V end was cut by 0 bases, the J end by 3 bases, with 22 bases between. The CDR3 length is 18 residues. CDR3 nucleotides: TGTGCCAGCAGCTTGGCTTGGAACCGCGACCCGCGTTTCTACGAGCAGTACTTC. This encodes CASSLAWNRDPRFYEQYF.

CDR3 in DNA: TGTGCCAGCAGTAACCCCGGGACAGGGGGCACCGGGGAGCTGTTTTTT. Encoded protein: CASSNPGTGGTGELFF. This chain links TRBV5-6 with TRBJ2-2; 11 bases agree with TRBD1. The ends lost 5 bases at V and 4 bases at J; junction bases unmatched: 7. Per germline, CDR1 SGHDT and CDR2 YYEEEE. The CDR3 has 16 amino acids. Full variable domain (missing parts from reference TRBV5-6 and TRBJ2-2): DAGVTQSPTHLIKTRGQQVTLRCSPKSGHDTVSWYQQALGQGPQFIFQYYEEEERQRGNFPDRFSGHQFPNYSSELNVNALLLGDSALYLCASSNPGTGGTGELFFGEGSRLTVL.

As for this clone: This CDR3 is also generated by other DNA sequences in the sample. V and J are TRBV5-1 and TRBJ2-3; no firm D call. Germline CDR1 reads SGHRS; CDR2 reads YFSETQ. The V end was cut by 0 bases, the J end by 0 bases, with 8 bases between. This CDR3 comprises 15 residues. The DNA for the CDR3 is TGCGCCAGCAGCTTGGTTGGGTCAAGCACAGATACGCAGTATTTT. It codes for CASSLVGSSTDTQYF.

V and J are TRBV6-5 and TRBJ1-2; TRBD1 matches 9 bases. This CDR3 contains 14 residues. Trimming at V came to 2 bases and at J to 6 bases, leaving 4 bases not matched to a gene. Germline V gene lookup returns CDR1 MNHEY and CDR2 SVGAGI. The CDR3 spells CASSYQDRGHGYTF. In DNA form, the CDR3 reads TGTGCCAGCAGTTACCAGGACAGGGGCCATGGCTACACCTTC.

The V call is TRBV27, the J call TRBJ2-7; D possibly matches TRBD1 or TRBD2 (5 bases each). The CDR3 is 13 amino acids. The V gene's germline CDR1 is MNHEY and CDR2 SMNVEV (reference sequence). The V end lost 8 bases, the J end lost 6 bases, and 17 bases lay between the germline ends. The chain's CDR3 is CASGGPFRFEQYF. CDR3 sequence (DNA): TGTGCCAGCGGGGGTCCCTTTAGGTTCGAGCAGTACTTC.

The CDR3 loop reads CASSDSDSSYNEQFF. CDR3 nucleotides: TGTGCCAGCAGTGACAGCGATAGCTCCTACAATGAGCAGTTCTTC. The chain has TRBV6-4 and TRBJ2-1; no reliable D call. Looked up from germline, CDR1 is MRHNA and CDR2 is SNTAGT. CDR3 size: 15 residues. V was shortened by 2 bases and J by 0 bases, with 8 bases between the two germline ends.